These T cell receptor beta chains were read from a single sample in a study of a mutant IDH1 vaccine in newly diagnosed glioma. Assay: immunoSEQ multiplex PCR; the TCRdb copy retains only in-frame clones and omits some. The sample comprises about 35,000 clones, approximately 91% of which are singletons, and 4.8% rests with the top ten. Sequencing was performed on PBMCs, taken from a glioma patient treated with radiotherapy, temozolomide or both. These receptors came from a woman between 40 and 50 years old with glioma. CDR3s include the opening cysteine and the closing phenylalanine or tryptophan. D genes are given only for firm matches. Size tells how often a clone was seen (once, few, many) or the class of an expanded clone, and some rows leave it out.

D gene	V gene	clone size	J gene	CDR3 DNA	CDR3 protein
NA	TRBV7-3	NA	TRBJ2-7	TGTGCCAGCAGCCCGGGACCGGTCTACGAGCAGTACTTC	CASSPGPVYEQYF
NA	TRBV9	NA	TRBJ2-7	TGTGCCAGCAGCGTAGTTCCGGGGGACTACGAGCAGTACTTC	CASSVVPGDYEQYF
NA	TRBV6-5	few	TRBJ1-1	TGTGCCAGCAGTTTTTCAGGGAACACTGAAGCTTTCTTT	CASSFSGNTEAFF
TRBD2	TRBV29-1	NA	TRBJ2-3	TGCAGCGCCGGACTAGCGGGGGGCGGGGGCACAGATACGCAGTATTTT	CSAGLAGGGGTDTQYF
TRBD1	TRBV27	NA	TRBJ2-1	TGTGCCAGCAGCTTCCGACCGACAGGGGAAGAGTTCTTC	CASSFRPTGEEFF
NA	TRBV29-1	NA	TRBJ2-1	TGCAGCGTTGCGGGCCTGACAGGCCGGTTCTACAATGAGCAGTTCTTC	CSVAGLTGRFYNEQFF
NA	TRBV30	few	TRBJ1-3	TGTGCCTGGATGTGGGGCAGGGGCAGAAACACCATATATTTT	CAWMWGRGRNTIYF
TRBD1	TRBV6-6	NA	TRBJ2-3	TGTGCCAGCACCTCTCGGGGACAGGGATTAGATACGCAGTATTTT	CASTSRGQGLDTQYF
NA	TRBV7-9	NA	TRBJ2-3	TGTGCCAGCAGCTCCGGTAACCTGGCAGCACCAGATACGCAGTATTTT	CASSSGNLAAPDTQYF
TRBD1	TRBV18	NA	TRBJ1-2	TGTGCCAGCTCACCCGGGACAGCGACCTACTATGGCTACACCTTC	CASSPGTATYYGYTF
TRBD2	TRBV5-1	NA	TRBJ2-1	TGCGCCAGCAGCTTCCGACTAGCGGGAGTACATGAGCAGTTCTTC	CASSFRLAGVHEQFF
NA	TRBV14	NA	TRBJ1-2	TGTGCCAGCAGCCTGGGAGGGTTTGGCTACACCTTC	CASSLGGFGYTF
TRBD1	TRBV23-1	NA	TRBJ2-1	TGCGCCAGCAGTCAATCGCAGGACAGGGGTATCAATGAGCAGTTCTTC	CASSQSQDRGINEQFF
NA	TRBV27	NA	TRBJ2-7	TGTGCCAGCAGTCCGGATTTGACCTACGAGCAGTACTTC	CASSPDLTYEQYF
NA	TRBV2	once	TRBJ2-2	TGTGCCAGCACCCTAAAGGGGAACACCGGGGAGCTGTTTTTT	CASTLKGNTGELFF
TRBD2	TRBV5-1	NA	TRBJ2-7	TGCGCCAGCAGCTTGGTACTAGCGGGACGAAACGAGCAGTACTTC	CASSLVLAGRNEQYF
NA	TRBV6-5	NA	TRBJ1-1	TGTGCCAGCAGGCGGCCGGGGGCGGGGAACACTGAAGCTTTCTTT	CASRRPGAGNTEAFF
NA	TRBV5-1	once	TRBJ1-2	TGCGCCAGCAGCTTGGCCCTCAGCTCTAACTATGGCTACACCTTC	CASSLALSSNYGYTF
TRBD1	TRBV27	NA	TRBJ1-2	TGTGCCAGCAGACAGGGGTACCCTAACTATGGCTACACCTTC	CASRQGYPNYGYTF
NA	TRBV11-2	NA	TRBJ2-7	TGTGCCAGCAGCTTAGGGGACGGACCTTACGAGCAGTACTTC	CASSLGDGPYEQYF
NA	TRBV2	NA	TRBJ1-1	TGTGCCAGTCGCCTAGAGGGGAGGAACGCTGAAGCTTTCTTT	CASRLEGRNAEAFF
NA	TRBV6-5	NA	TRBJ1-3	TGTGCCAGCAGAAAACAGGCTTCTGGAAACACCATATATTTT	CASRKQASGNTIYF
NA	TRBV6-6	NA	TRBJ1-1	TGTGCCAGCAGTGACACGACTGGGGTTGGTGAAGCTTTCTTT	CASSDTTGVGEAFF
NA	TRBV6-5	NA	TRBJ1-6	TGTGCCAGTGGCGTGGGGCGCTATAATTCACCCCTCCACTTT	CASGVGRYNSPLHF
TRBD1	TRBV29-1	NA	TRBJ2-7	TGCAGCGTTGTCTTTCCATGGGACAGGGACTACGAGCAGTACTTC	CSVVFPWDRDYEQYF
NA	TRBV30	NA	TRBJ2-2	TGTGCCTGGACGCGCGGAACGAACACCGGGGAGCTGTTTTTT	CAWTRGTNTGELFF
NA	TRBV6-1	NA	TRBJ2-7	TGTGCCAGCAGTATTGTTCAGGGTCCCGAGCAGTACTTC	CASSIVQGPEQYF
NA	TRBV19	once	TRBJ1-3	TGTGCCAGTAGTATAGGGGCGTCTGGAAACACCATATATTTT	CASSIGASGNTIYF
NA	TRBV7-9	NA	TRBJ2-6	TGTGCCAGCAGCTTAAGGCAGAGCTCTGGGGCCAACGTCCTGACTTTC	CASSLRQSSGANVLTF
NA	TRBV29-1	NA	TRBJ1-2	TGCAGCGTTGAAGATCGCAGAGGACAGTTCGGCTACACCTTC	CSVEDRRGQFGYTF
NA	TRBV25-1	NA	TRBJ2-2	TGTGCCAGCAGTTCGCAGGATCCCACCGGGGAGCTGTTTTTT	CASSSQDPTGELFF
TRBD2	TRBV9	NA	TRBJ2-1	TGTGCCAGCAGCGTAACGGGGACTAGCGGGAGGAATGAGCAGTTCTTC	CASSVTGTSGRNEQFF
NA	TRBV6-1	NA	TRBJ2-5	TGTGCCAGCAGTGAATATTTGGGAGCCCGGGTCCAGTACTTC	CASSEYLGARVQYF
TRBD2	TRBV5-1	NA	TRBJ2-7	TGCGCCAGCAGCTTGGTAAGCGGGGGGCCTCCAACGGGGTTCGAGCAGTACTTC	CASSLVSGGPPTGFEQYF
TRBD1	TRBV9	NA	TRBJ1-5	TGTGCCAGCAGCGTCTCCGGGACAGGGGAAGATGTGGTACGGCCCCAGCATTTT	CASSVSGTGEDVVRPQHF
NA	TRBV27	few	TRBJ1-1	TGTGCCAGCAGTTTCAGGGACACAAACACTGAAGCTTTCTTT	CASSFRDTNTEAFF
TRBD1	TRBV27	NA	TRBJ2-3	TGTGCCAGCAGAACAGGGGTTTCTGATACGCAGTATTTT	CASRTGVSDTQYF
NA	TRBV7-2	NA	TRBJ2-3	TGTGCCAGCAGCTTCCTAGGGTATGGCCCCACAGATACGCAGTATTTT	CASSFLGYGPTDTQYF
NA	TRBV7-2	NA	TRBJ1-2	TGTGCCAGCAGCTTAGCATGGGCGGGCGGCTACACCTTC	CASSLAWAGGYTF
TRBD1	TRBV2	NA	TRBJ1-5	TGTGCCAGCAGTGAAGAAAGGTCAGGGGGCAAAAAGCCCCAGCATTTT	CASSEERSGGKKPQHF
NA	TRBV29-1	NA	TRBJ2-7	TGCAGCGTCCGGGGCGACTCCTACGAGCAGTACTTC	CSVRGDSYEQYF
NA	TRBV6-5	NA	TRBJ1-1	TGTGCCAGCAGTTACGAGCCAGGGACTGCTGAAGCTTTCTTT	CASSYEPGTAEAFF
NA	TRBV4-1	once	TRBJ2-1	TGCGCCAGCAGCCAAGGAGGGCGCTATGAGCAGTTCTTC	CASSQGGRYEQFF
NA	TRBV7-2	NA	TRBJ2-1	TGTGCCAGCAGCGACCGATATGAGCAGTTCTTC	CASSDRYEQFF
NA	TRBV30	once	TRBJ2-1	TGTGCCTGGAGTGTACTGCGCGAGCAGTTCTTC	CAWSVLREQFF
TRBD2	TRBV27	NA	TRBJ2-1	TGTGCCAGCAGTGACCAGGGGGGACTAGCGGGAGGACTCAACAATGAGCAGTTCTTC	CASSDQGGLAGGLNNEQFF
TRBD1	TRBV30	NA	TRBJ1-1	TGTGCCTGGAGTTGGGGTGTGGGGGACAGGGGCACTGAAGCTTTCTTT	CAWSWGVGDRGTEAFF
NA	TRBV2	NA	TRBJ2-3	TGTGCCAGCAGGGCCCGCGGGGTCGATACGCAGTATTTT	CASRARGVDTQYF
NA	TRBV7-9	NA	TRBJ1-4	TGTGCCAGCAGCTTATCGAGAACAACTAATGAAAAACTGTTTTTT	CASSLSRTTNEKLFF
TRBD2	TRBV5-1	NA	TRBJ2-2	TGCGCCAGCAGCTTGGAAGGACTAGCGGGGGCTTGGGGTACCGGGGAGCTGTTTTTT	CASSLEGLAGAWGTGELFF
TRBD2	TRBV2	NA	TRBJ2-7	TGTGCCAGCAACGGGGGGGGTTTTGAGACCTACGAGCAGTACTTC	CASNGGGFETYEQYF
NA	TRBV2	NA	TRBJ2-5	TGTGCCAGCACGGGGTGGTACCAAGAGACCCAGTACTTC	CASTGWYQETQYF
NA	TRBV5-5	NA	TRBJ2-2	TGTGCCAGCCTCAGGAGGGCAGGGCCCACCGGGGAGCTGTTTTTT	CASLRRAGPTGELFF